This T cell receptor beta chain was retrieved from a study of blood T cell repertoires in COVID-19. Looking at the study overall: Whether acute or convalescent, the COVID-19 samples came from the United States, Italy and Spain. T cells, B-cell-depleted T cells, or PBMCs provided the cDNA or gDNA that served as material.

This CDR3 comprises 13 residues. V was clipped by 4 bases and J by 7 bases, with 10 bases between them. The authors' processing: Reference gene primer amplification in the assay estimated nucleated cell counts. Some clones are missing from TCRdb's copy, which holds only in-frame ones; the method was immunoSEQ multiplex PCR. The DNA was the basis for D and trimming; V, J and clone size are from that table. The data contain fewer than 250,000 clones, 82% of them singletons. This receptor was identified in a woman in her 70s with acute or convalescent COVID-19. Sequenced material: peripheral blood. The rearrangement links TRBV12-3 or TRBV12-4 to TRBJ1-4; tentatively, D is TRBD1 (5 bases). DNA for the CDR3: TGTGCCAGCAGTTCCACAGGAACTGAAAAACTGTTTTTT. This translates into CASSSTGTEKLFF.